This T cell receptor (beta chain) was identified in a study of T cell changes during pregnancy in multiple sclerosis (dated by TCRdb to between 2018 and 2021). Turning to the overall study: In women with multiple sclerosis, the researchers looked at how the T cell repertoire shifted as pregnancy progressed.

As for this clone: What this receptor recognizes is not known. Nothing much larger sits one base from this clone, and base qualities are not available.

The germline V end is reduced by 10 bases and the J end by 4 bases; junction bases left unmatched: 11. CDR1 and CDR2 (MNHNS, SASEGT) derive from the germline V gene. The CDR3 numbers 14 residues from cysteine through phenylalanine. Only the CDR3 region is kept as DNA, spanning 42 bases read in frame from base 1. The library came from the immunoSEQ multiplex PCR assay. The table was pulled from immuneACCESS by TCRdb, which kept in-frame rearrangements only. Such tables lose some clones; where checked, under half of the loss comes from unresolved V genes, and the rest has no known cause. The sample includes 40,000 to 45,000 clones, with approximately 94% observed a single time. The ten largest make up approximately 0.61% of the sample.

This material consisted of CD4+ T cells from peripheral blood mononuclear cells, taken in the third trimester of pregnancy. This receptor was taken from a female donor with multiple sclerosis, enrolled in a pregnancy study. The chain is assembled from TRBV6-1 and TRBJ2-7, with 9 bases matching TRBD1. The DNA reads as follows: TGTGCCACCGGACGGGACAGGGTCTTGTACGAGCAGTACTTC. Translated, this is CATGRDRVLYEQYF.